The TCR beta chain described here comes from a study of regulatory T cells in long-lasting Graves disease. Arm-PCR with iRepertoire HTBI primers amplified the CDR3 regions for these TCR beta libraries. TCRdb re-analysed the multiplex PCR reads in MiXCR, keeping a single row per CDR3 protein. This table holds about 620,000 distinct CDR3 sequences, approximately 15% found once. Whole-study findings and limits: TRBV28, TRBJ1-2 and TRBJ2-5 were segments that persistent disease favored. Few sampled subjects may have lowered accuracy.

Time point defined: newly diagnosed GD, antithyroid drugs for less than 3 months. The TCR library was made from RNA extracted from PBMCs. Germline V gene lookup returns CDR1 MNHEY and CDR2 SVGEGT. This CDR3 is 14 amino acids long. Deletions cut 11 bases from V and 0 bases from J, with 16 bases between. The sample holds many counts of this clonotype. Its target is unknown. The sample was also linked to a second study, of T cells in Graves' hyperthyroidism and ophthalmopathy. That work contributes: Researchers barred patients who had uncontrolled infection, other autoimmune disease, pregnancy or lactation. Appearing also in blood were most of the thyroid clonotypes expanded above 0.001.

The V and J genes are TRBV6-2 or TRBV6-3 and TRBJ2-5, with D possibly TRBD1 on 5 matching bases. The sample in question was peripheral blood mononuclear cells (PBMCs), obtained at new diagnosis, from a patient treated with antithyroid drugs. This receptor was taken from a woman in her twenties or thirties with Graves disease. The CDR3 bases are TGTGCCGCTCTTTTGACAGCGAACCAAGAGACCCAGTACTTC. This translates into CAALLTANQETQYF.